The 15 T cell receptor beta chains presented below share a single source sample, sequenced in a study of cytomegalovirus exposure and HLA in healthy donors. The PCR was carried out with 60 Vbeta primers and 13 Jbeta primers. Produced via immunoSEQ multiplex PCR; TCRdb's table is partial and in-frame only. The sample lists 150,000 to 200,000 clones; 77% were seen once. Specimen: PBMCs. These receptor sequences come from a male donor in good health and CMV-seropositive.

The chain carries TRBV15 and TRBJ1-4; 7 nucleotides match TRBD1. Losses at the gene ends were 1 base for V and 12 bases for J; bases not matched to a gene: 8. Per the germline V gene, CDR1 is LNHNV and CDR2 is YYDKDF (reference sequence). The CDR3 loop spans 14 amino acids. The CDR3 here is CATSRVAGTVELFF. The CDR3 bases are TGTGCCACCAGCAGAGTCGCCGGGACAGTCGAACTGTTTTTT.

J is TRBJ2-5 and V is TRBV30; 7 nucleotides agree with TRBD1. Germline-derived CDR1 and CDR2 are GTSNPN and SVGIG (reference sequence). With V trimmed by 2 bases and J by 0 bases, 6 bases remained unmatched. CDR3 length: 15 amino acids. CDR3 in DNA: TGTGCCTGGAGTATACATGGGACAGACCAAGAGACCCAGTACTTC. Its protein product is CAWSIHGTDQETQYF.

This clone was detected a few times. The CDR3 protein is CASSTTRGGEQYF. The CDR3 nucleotides are TGTGCCAGCAGCACGACACGCGGGGGCGAGCAGTACTTC. This chain joins TRBV7-3 and TRBJ2-7; TRBD2 aligns across 7 bases. This CDR3 spans 13 amino acids. Germline CDR1 and CDR2: SGHTA and FQGTGA. V lost 5 bases to trimming and J lost 6 bases; unmatched junction nucleotides: 7.

The chain is built from TRBV5-4 and TRBJ1-2; TRBD1 aligns across 8 bases. Germline V gene sequence: CDR1 SGHNT, CDR2 YYREEE (reference sequence). CDR3 length: 16 amino acids. With V trimmed by 0 bases and J by 6 bases, 10 bases remained unmatched. CDR3 nucleotides: TGTGCCAGCAGCTTGGAAGCAGGGGGCGCAACCCATGGCTACACCTTC. Translation: CASSLEAGGATHGYTF.

The chain joins TRBV19 to TRBJ2-3; possibly TRBD2 for D (7 bases). The germline V and J ends were trimmed by 5 bases and 2 bases, with 11 bases remaining between them. This CDR3 contains 14 residues. Germline V gene sequence: CDR1 LNHDA, CDR2 SQIVND (reference sequence). CDR3 DNA sequence: TGTGCCAGTAGTTGGGGGGGGCCCACAGATACGCAGTATTTT. Its protein product is CASSWGGPTDTQYF.

The chain has TRBV6-1 and TRBJ1-1; TRBD1 agrees at 9 bases. Germline V gene lookup returns CDR1 MNHNS and CDR2 SASEGT. With V trimmed by 8 bases and J by 3 bases, 4 bases remained unmatched. CDR3 length: 13 residues. The CDR3 region is CASRGQGYTEAFF. For the CDR3, the DNA is TGTGCCAGCCGCGGACAGGGGTACACTGAAGCTTTCTTT.

This chain uses TRBV5-1 with TRBJ2-3, with no clear D. The CDR3 contains 14 residues. V was pared by 0 bases and J by 0 bases, with 5 bases between. Germline V gene sequence: CDR1 SGHRS, CDR2 YFSETQ. The CDR3 loop is CASSLGPSTDTQYF. In nucleotides, the CDR3 is TGCGCCAGCAGCTTGGGGCCTAGCACAGATACGCAGTATTTT. Filled out from reference TRBV5-1 and TRBJ2-3, the complete variable domain reads KAGVTQTPRYLIKTRGQQVTLSCSPISGHRSVSWYQQTPGQGLQFLFEYFSETQRNKGNFPGRFSGRQFSNSRSEMNVSTLELGDSALYLCASSLGPSTDTQYFGPGTRLTVL.

The chain carries TRBV2 and TRBJ1-2, with a possible D match to TRBD1 (6 bases). V gave up 6 bases and J gave up 4 bases, with 15 bases separating them. The germline V gene encodes CDR1 SNHLY and CDR2 FYNNEI. This CDR3 has 14 residues. The CDR3 DNA reads TGTGCCAGCAGCACGGACAGCTCCTCCTATGGCTACACCTTC. Amino acid sequence: CASSTDSSSYGYTF.

The rearrangement uses TRBV2 and TRBJ2-4; 8 positions match TRBD2. This CDR3 comprises 14 residues. Per germline, CDR1 SNHLY and CDR2 FYNNEI. After removal of 3 bases from V and 7 bases from J, the junction contained 5 bases not matched to a gene. The CDR3 DNA reads TGTGCCAGCAGTGACGGGAGGGGCCACAACATTCAGTACTTC. This encodes CASSDGRGHNIQYF.

The chain is built from TRBV18 and TRBJ2-3; D might be TRBD1 (5 bases). V was trimmed by 0 bases and J by 1 base, leaving 5 bases between them. The CDR3 length is 14 residues. Germline-derived CDR1 and CDR2 are KGHSH and LQKENI. The CDR3 here is CASSPPTGTDTQYF. The CDR3 DNA is TGTGCCAGCTCACCACCGACAGGCACAGATACGCAGTATTTT.

This chain joins TRBV2 and TRBJ2-5; D call uncertain. The CDR3 is 10 amino acids. V lost 8 bases and J lost 7, with 8 bases in between. Looked up from germline, CDR1 is SNHLY and CDR2 is FYNNEI. CDR3: CASLRRTQYF. The DNA for the CDR3 is TGTGCCAGCCTCCGGAGGACCCAGTACTTC.

The chain recombines TRBV10-3 with TRBJ1-2; D is possibly TRBD1 (6 bases). With 0 bases removed from V and 7 bases from J, the gap between germline ends came to 12 bases. Germline V gene lookup returns CDR1 ENHRY and CDR2 SYGVKD. There are 14 residues in the CDR3. The CDR3 nucleotides are TGTGCCATCAGTGAGTCGATGGCAGGGGCTGGCTACACCTTC. It specifies CAISESMAGAGYTF.

The chain links TRBV11-2 to TRBJ1-1; the D is unclear. This CDR3 has 15 amino acids. Germline lookup yields CDR1 SGHAT and CDR2 FQNNGV. The ends were cut back, 5 bases at V and 1 base at J, with 14 bases in the middle. CDR3 region: CASSPPGMGNTEAFF. The CDR3 nucleotides read TGTGCCAGCAGCCCACCCGGGATGGGGAACACTGAAGCTTTCTTT.

The chain joins TRBV19 to TRBJ1-1; no clear D. Trimming left V 1 base short and J 11 bases short, with 20 bases between. The CDR3 extends over 15 amino acids. CDR1 LNHDA and CDR2 SQIVND come from the germline V gene (reference sequence). The CDR3 spells CASSIGSGKNLKAFF. The CDR3 bases are TGTGCCAGTAGTATAGGGTCGGGGAAAAACCTAAAGGCTTTCTTT.

A word on this clone: Other DNA sequences of this sample code for an identical CDR3. The genes are TRBV5-1 and TRBJ2-5; 8 positions match TRBD2. This CDR3 is built from 14 residues. With 0 bases clipped from V and 5 bases from J, the junction kept 3 bases outside the gene matches. Germline V gene lookup returns CDR1 SGHRS and CDR2 YFSETQ. CDR3 coding DNA: TGCGCCAGCAGCTTGGATCGGGGGGGCGAGACCCAGTACTTC. It codes for CASSLDRGGETQYF.